Below, 6 T cell receptor beta chains from the same sample are listed, as sequenced in a study of glioma-infiltrating T cells after dendritic cell vaccination (dated by TCRdb to the mid-2010s). The time point label corresponds to: after dendritic cell vaccination, including at tumor progression/relapse. Libraries were prepared through the immunoSEQ multiplex PCR assay. Drawn from immuneACCESS, this table holds only the in-frame rearrangements with V and J called that TCRdb kept. Clones are partly lost; checked studies trace under half to an unresolved V gene and leave the rest unexplained. In all, the sample holds approximately 24,000 clones, and over 85% of those were seen once. 2.5% to 3% of the sample is in the top ten clones. This sample comprised blood, obtained after dendritic cell vaccination. All receptors derive from a human donor with glioblastoma.

The gene calls are TRBV27 and TRBJ2-7; TRBD2 matches 7 bases. This CDR3 contains 14 residues. Germline lookup yields CDR1 MNHEY and CDR2 SMNVEV (reference sequence). V dropped 2 bases and J dropped 3; count of bases not matched to a gene: 4. Here the CDR3 DNA reads TGTGCCAGCAGTTTAGGGAGGGGAGTCTACGAGCAGTACTTC. This gives the protein CASSLGRGVYEQYF.

V is TRBV19 and J is TRBJ2-7; TRBD1 is a possible D gene (5 bases). Germline V gene data show CDR1 as LNHDA and CDR2 as SQIVND (reference sequence). The V gene lost 5 bases and the J gene lost 2 bases, with 13 bases spanning the gap. The CDR3 length is 14 residues. The DNA of the CDR3 is TGTGCCAGTAGTGTAACCGGACACACCTACGAGCAGTACTTC. Protein sequence: CASSVTGHTYEQYF.

The rearrangement uses TRBV7-2 and TRBJ2-7; 10 positions match TRBD2. This CDR3 comprises 15 residues. CDR1 is SGHTA and CDR2 is FQGNSA in the germline V gene. With 5 bases clipped from V and 6 bases from J, the junction kept 10 bases outside the gene matches. The CDR3 DNA sequence: TGTGCCAGCAGCCTACGGAGCGGGGGGGCCGGCGAGCAGTACTTC. Translated, it gives CASSLRSGGAGEQYF.

Comments on this clone: This sample includes further DNA sequences coding for the same CDR3. The chain recombines TRBV12-5 with TRBJ2-3; possibly TRBD2 for D (5 bases). Trimming left V 1 base short and J 2 bases short, with 13 bases between. The length of the CDR3 is 16 residues. Germline CDR1 and CDR2: LGHNT and FRNRAP. The DNA for the CDR3 is TGTGCTAGTGGTTTGGGAACAACGGGGTACACAGATACGCAGTATTTT. This encodes CASGLGTTGYTDTQYF. Filled out from reference TRBV12-5 and TRBJ2-3, the complete variable domain reads DARVTQTPRHKVTEMGQEVTMRCQPILGHNTVFWYRQTMMQGLELLAYFRNRAPLDDSGMPKDRFSAEMPDATLATLKIQPSEPRDSAVYFCASGLGTTGYTDTQYFGPGTRLTVL.

The gene calls are TRBV5-4 and TRBJ2-1, with D possibly matching TRBD2 (5 bases). Germline V gives CDR1 SGHNT, CDR2 YYREEE (reference sequence). V lost 6 bases and J 0 bases, leaving 10 bases between the germline ends. This CDR3 region has 14 residues. CDR3 nucleotide sequence: TGTGCCAGCACTCGGGAACCCTCCTACAATGAGCAGTTCTTC. It specifies CASTREPSYNEQFF.

J is TRBJ2-7 and V is TRBV18; D remains ambiguous. V was pared by 3 bases and J by 3 bases, with 9 bases between. The CDR3 loop spans 13 amino acids. Germline assignment: CDR1 KGHSH and CDR2 LQKENI. The CDR3 DNA is TGTGCCAGCTCACCCCCCGAACACTACGAGCAGTACTTC. As protein: CASSPPEHYEQYF. The whole variable domain, filled in from reference TRBV18 and TRBJ2-7, reads NAGVMQNPRHLVRRRGQEARLRCSPMKGHSHVYWYRQLPEEGLKFMVYLQKENIIDESGMPKERFSAEFPKEGPSILRIQQVVRGDSAAYFCASSPPEHYEQYFGPGTRLTVT.